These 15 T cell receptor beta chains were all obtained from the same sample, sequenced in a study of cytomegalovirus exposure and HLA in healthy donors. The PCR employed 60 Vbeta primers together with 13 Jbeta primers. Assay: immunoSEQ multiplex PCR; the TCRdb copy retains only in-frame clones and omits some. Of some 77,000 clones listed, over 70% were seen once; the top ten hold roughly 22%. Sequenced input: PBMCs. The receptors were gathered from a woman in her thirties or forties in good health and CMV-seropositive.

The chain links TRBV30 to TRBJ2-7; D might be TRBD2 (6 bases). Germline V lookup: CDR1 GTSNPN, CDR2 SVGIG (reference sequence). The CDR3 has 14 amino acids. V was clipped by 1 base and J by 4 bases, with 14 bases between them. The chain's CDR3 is CAWSGGGLAYEQYF. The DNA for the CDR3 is TGTGCCTGGAGTGGCGGAGGGCTAGCTTACGAGCAGTACTTC.

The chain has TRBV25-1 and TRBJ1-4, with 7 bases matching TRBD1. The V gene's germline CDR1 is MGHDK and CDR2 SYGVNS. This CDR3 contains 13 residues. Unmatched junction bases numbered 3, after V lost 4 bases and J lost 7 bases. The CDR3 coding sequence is TGTGCCAGCAGTGGGAGACAGGGTGAAAAACTGTTTTTT. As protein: CASSGRQGEKLFF.

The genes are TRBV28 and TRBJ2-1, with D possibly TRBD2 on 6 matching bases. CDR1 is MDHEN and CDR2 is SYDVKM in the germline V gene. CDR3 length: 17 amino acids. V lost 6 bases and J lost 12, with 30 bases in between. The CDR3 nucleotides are TGTGCCAGCAGCCTAGGGGACGGGTCGGGAGCCCGAAGTTGGCAGTTCTTC. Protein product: CASSLGDGSGARSWQFF. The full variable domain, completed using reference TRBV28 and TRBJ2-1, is DVKVTQSSRYLVKRTGEKVFLECVQDMDHENMFWYRQDPGLGLRLIYFSYDVKMKEKGDIPEGYSVSREKKERFSLILESASTNQTSMYLCASSLGDGSGARSWQFFGPGTRLTVL.

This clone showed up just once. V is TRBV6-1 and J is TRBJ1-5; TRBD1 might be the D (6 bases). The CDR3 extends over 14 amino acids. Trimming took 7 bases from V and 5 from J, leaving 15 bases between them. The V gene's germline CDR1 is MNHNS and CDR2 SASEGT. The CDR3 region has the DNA TGTGCCAGCAAAGAGCAGACAGGTGATCAGCCCCAGCATTTT. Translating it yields CASKEQTGDQPQHF.

CDR3 nucleotide sequence: TGTGCCACTCAGGACAGCTACGAGCAGTACTTC. Protein sequence: CATQDSYEQYF. V usage is TRBV6-1 and J usage is TRBJ2-7; tentative D call: TRBD1 (6 bases). This CDR3 region has 11 residues. The germline CDR1 and CDR2 sequences are MNHNS and SASEGT. V lost 10 bases and J lost 3, with 10 bases in between.

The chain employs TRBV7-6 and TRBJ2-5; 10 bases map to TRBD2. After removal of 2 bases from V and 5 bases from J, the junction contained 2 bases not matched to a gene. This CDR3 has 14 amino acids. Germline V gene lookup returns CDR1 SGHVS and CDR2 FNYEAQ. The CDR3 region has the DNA TGTGCCAGCAGCTTATCAGCGGGAGGGGAGACCCAGTACTTC. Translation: CASSLSAGGETQYF.

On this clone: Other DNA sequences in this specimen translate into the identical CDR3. As DNA, the CDR3 is TGTGCCAGCAGCCCGACAGGTAACACTGAAGCTTTCTTT. Its protein product is CASSPTGNTEAFF. This chain connects TRBV6-5 to TRBJ1-1; D perhaps matches TRBD1 (6 bases). Germline assignment: CDR1 MNHEY and CDR2 SVGAGI. CDR3 length equals 13 residues. V was trimmed by 6 bases and J by 2 bases, leaving 10 bases between them.

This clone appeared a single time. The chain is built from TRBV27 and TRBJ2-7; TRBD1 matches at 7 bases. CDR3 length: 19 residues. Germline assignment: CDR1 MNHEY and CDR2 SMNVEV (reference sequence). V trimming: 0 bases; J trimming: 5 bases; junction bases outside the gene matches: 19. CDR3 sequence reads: CASSLSRGGTKRGPHEQYF. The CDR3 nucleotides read TGTGCCAGCAGTTTATCGAGGGGTGGAACCAAAAGGGGGCCCCACGAGCAGTACTTC.

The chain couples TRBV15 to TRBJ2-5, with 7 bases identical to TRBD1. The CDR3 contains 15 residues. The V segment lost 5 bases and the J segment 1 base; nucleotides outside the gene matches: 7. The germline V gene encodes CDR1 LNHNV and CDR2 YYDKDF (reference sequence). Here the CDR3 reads CATSPDRASQETQYF. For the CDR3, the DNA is TGTGCCACCAGCCCTGACAGGGCGTCCCAAGAGACCCAGTACTTC.

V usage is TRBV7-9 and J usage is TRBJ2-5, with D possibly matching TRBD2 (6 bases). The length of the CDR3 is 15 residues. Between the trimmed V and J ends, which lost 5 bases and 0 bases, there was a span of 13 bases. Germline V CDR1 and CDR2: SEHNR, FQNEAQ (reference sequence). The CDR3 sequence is CASSSRGTYQETQYF. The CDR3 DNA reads TGTGCCAGCAGCAGTCGGGGGACGTACCAAGAGACCCAGTACTTC.

CDR3 sequence: CASSPPGKNLEKLFF. The CDR3 coding sequence is TGCGCCAGCAGCCCACCCGGGAAGAACCTCGAAAAACTGTTTTTT. This rearrangement joins TRBV5-1 to TRBJ1-4; unclear D gene. The CDR3 sequence is 15 residues long. V lost 4 bases, J lost 8 bases, and 18 bases lay in between. Germline CDR1 SGHRS, CDR2 YFSETQ.

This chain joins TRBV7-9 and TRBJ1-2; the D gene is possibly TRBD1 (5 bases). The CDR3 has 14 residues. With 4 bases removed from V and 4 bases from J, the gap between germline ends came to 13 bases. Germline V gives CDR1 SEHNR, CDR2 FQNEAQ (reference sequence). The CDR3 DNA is TGTGCCAGCAGCTGGGGCACGGGGGGCTATGGCTACACCTTC. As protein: CASSWGTGGYGYTF.

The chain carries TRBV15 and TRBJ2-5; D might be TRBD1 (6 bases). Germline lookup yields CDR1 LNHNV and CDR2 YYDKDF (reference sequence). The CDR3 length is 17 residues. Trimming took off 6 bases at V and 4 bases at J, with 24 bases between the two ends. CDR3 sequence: CATSGGSRVAYGETQYF. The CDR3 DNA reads TGTGCCACCAGTGGGGGCTCCCGGGTGGCATATGGAGAGACCCAGTACTTC.

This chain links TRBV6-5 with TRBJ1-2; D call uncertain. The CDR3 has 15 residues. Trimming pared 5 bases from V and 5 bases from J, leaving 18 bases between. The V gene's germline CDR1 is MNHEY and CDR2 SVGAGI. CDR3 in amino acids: CASSTRTEDGYGYTF. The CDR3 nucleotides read TGTGCCAGCAGTACTCGGACGGAGGATGGATATGGCTACACCTTC.

In DNA, the CDR3 is TGTGCCAGTTCTCTCGGGTATAACGAGCAGTACTTC. Translation gives CASSLGYNEQYF. The chain links TRBV6-5 to TRBJ2-7; D not certain. Trimming left V 9 bases short and J 5 bases short, with 14 bases between. The CDR3 consists of 12 residues. Germline CDR1 MNHEY, CDR2 SVGAGI.